This TCR beta chain was recorded in a study of CD8 T cells in ankylosing spondylitis. On this clonotype itself: The target antigen is unknown.

V lost 4 bases to trimming and J lost 1 base; unmatched junction nucleotides: 3. The length of the CDR3 is 14 residues. Germline CDR1 reads SGDLS; CDR2 reads YYNGEE. From the 5' RACE reads, TCRdb called clonotypes with MiXCR, one entry per CDR3 protein. The profile shows 100,000 to 150,000 distinct CDR3 sequences, roughly 10% of them singletons. Study observations and caveats: Peripheral blood samples showed relatively rare disease-linked clones, and these clones were CD8+. What appeared characteristic of ankylosing spondylitis blood was a TCR beta motif of under 10 highly homologous variants. Certain motif variants had earlier been reported in reactive arthritis synovial fluid and blood. Disease-linked clones were reportedly significantly enriched in matched ankylosing spondylitis synovial fluid.

What was sequenced was blood, either unsorted or a sorted T cell fraction (not recorded which). The V and J genes are TRBV9 and TRBJ1-1, with TRBD1 matching over 8 bases. This receptor was identified in a female donor with ankylosing spondylitis or in good health (not recorded which). This CDR3 reads CASSSGQENTEAFF. CDR3 DNA sequence: TGTGCCAGCAGCTCGGGACAGGAGAACACTGAAGCTTTCTTT.